These T cell receptor beta chains were read from a single sample in a study of spatial heterogeneity in lung cancer. TCRdb re-analysed the 5' RACE reads in MiXCR, keeping a single row per CDR3 protein. Of 45,000 to 55,000 distinct CDR3 sequences listed, roughly 5.2% are singletons. The specimen was PBMCs, collected at surgery. The receptors stem from a male donor with early-stage non-small cell lung cancer. Both conserved end residues are part of each CDR3. A D gene is named only where the DNA matches it firmly. Clone size is shown for a subset of rows, as once, few, many or a class of expanded clone.

abundance: many
v_gene: TRBV24-1
d_gene: -
j_gene: TRBJ2-1
CDR3nt: TGTGCCACCAGTGACTCACGACAGGGAGGCAATGAGCAGTTCTTC
CDR3aa: CATSDSRQGGNEQFF

abundance: many
v_gene: TRBV5-4
d_gene: TRBD2
j_gene: TRBJ2-1
CDR3nt: TGTGCCAGCAGCCACCCAATGGGACTGGCGGGAGGAGGGACCAATGAGCAGTTCTTC
CDR3aa: CASSHPMGLAGGGTNEQFF

abundance: many
v_gene: TRBV6-6
d_gene: TRBD2
j_gene: TRBJ2-3
CDR3nt: TGTGCCAGCAGTTACTCGAAGGGACTAGCGGATACGCAGTATTTT
CDR3aa: CASSYSKGLADTQYF

abundance: many
v_gene: TRBV19
d_gene: -
j_gene: TRBJ2-5
CDR3nt: TGTGCCAGTAGTGTGACACAACGCCAAGAGACCCAGTACTTC
CDR3aa: CASSVTQRQETQYF

abundance: many
v_gene: TRBV2
d_gene: TRBD2
j_gene: TRBJ2-1
CDR3nt: TGTGCCAGCAGTAGGCTAGCGGGTTACAATGAGCAGTTCTTC
CDR3aa: CASSRLAGYNEQFF

abundance: many
v_gene: TRBV20-1
d_gene: TRBD2
j_gene: TRBJ2-2
CDR3nt: TGCAGTGCGAGCGGGAGGGCCGGGGAGCTGTTTTTT
CDR3aa: CSASGRAGELFF

abundance: many
v_gene: TRBV12-3/TRBV12-4
d_gene: -
j_gene: TRBJ2-4
CDR3nt: TGTGCCAGCAGTTTAGGTATAGGGTCCATTCAGTACTTC
CDR3aa: CASSLGIGSIQYF

abundance: -
v_gene: TRBV2
d_gene: TRBD1
j_gene: TRBJ2-7
CDR3nt: TGTGCCAGCAGTCGCGGACAGGGGGGATACGAGCAGTACTTC
CDR3aa: CASSRGQGGYEQYF

abundance: many
v_gene: TRBV20-1
d_gene: -
j_gene: TRBJ2-3
CDR3nt: TGCAGTGCTATCCCCGGGAGCCCGACAGTCACAGATACGCAGTATTTT
CDR3aa: CSAIPGSPTVTDTQYF

abundance: many
v_gene: TRBV12-3/TRBV12-4
d_gene: TRBD1
j_gene: TRBJ1-5
CDR3nt: TGTGCCAGCAGTCCGGGACAGGGGACCGGTCAGCCCCAGCATTTT
CDR3aa: CASSPGQGTGQPQHF

abundance: few
v_gene: TRBV20-1
d_gene: TRBD2
j_gene: TRBJ2-1
CDR3nt: TGCAGTGCGGAAGCGGGAGGCCCTACAGGGGAGCAGTTCTTC
CDR3aa: CSAEAGGPTGEQFF

abundance: medium-sized
v_gene: TRBV20-1
d_gene: -
j_gene: TRBJ1-1
CDR3nt: TGCAGTGCTCCGATACCGGGACAAGACTTGTCTGAAGCTTTCTTT
CDR3aa: CSAPIPGQDLSEAFF

abundance: many
v_gene: TRBV6-2/TRBV6-3
d_gene: TRBD1
j_gene: TRBJ2-3
CDR3nt: TGTGCCAGCAGTTCCAGGGGGTGGGCAGATACGCAGTATTTT
CDR3aa: CASSSRGWADTQYF

abundance: many
v_gene: TRBV6-5
d_gene: TRBD2
j_gene: TRBJ2-5
CDR3nt: TGTGCCAGCAGGCCGCCTCTAGCGGGAGCTGAGACCCAGTACTTC
CDR3aa: CASRPPLAGAETQYF

abundance: many
v_gene: TRBV18
d_gene: TRBD1
j_gene: TRBJ1-1
CDR3nt: TGTGCCAGCTCAAGATTGACAGGGCTTGGTGAAGCTTTCTTT
CDR3aa: CASSRLTGLGEAFF